One and the same sample provided the 4 T cell receptor beta chains below, sequenced in a study of blood T cell repertoires in COVID-19. Profiling relied on immunoSEQ multiplex PCR, and the TCRdb table lists in-frame clones only, not all of them. The sample has 80,000 or so clones; around 90% are singletons. Sequenced: peripheral blood. These receptors originate from a human donor in a cohort sampled during active COVID-19.

This clone came up once. The rearrangement joins TRBV3-1 (or the pseudogene TRBV3-2) to TRBJ2-7; 9 bases line up with TRBD2. V shed 1 base and J 0 bases; nucleotides not matched to a gene: 4. The CDR3 totals 16 residues. CDR1 and CDR2 (germline): LGHDT, YNNKEL (reference sequence). The CDR3 protein is CASSQGASGASYEQYF. In nucleotides, the CDR3 is TGTGCCAGCAGCCAAGGTGCTAGCGGGGCCTCCTACGAGCAGTACTTC.

The chain couples TRBV6-5 to TRBJ2-7; tentatively, D is TRBD1 (5 bases). The CDR3 runs to 15 residues. V lost 6 bases to trimming and J lost 3 bases, with 18 bases between them. CDR1 and CDR2 (germline): MNHEY, SVGAGI. The CDR3 loop is CASSQTAGPGYEQYF. The CDR3 nucleotides are TGTGCCAGCAGCCAGACGGCAGGGCCAGGCTACGAGCAGTACTTC.

The chain is built from TRBV5-1 and TRBJ1-3; maybe TRBD1 (5 bases). The germline V gene encodes CDR1 SGHRS and CDR2 YFSETQ. V lost 5 bases and J lost 0, with 12 bases in between. The CDR3 has 15 residues. The CDR3 region has the DNA TGCGCCAGCAGTTTTGACAGCAGCTCTGGAAACACCATATATTTT. It is translated as CASSFDSSSGNTIYF.

In this sample, this clone turned up once. J is TRBJ1-1 and V is TRBV19; D is perhaps TRBD1 (5 bases). Trimming removed 3 bases from V and 0 bases from J, with 8 bases in between. There are 14 residues in the CDR3. Germline CDR1 and CDR2: LNHDA and SQIVND (reference sequence). Here the CDR3 reads CASSMPGMNTEAFF. The CDR3 nucleotides are TGTGCCAGTAGTATGCCAGGGATGAACACTGAAGCTTTCTTT. The variable domain in full, completed from reference TRBV19 and TRBJ1-1, reads DGGITQSPKYLFRKEGQNVTLSCEQNLNHDAMYWYRQDPGQGLRLIYYSQIVNDFQKGDIAEGYSVSREKKESFPLTVTSAQKNPTAFYLCASSMPGMNTEAFFGQGTRLTVV.